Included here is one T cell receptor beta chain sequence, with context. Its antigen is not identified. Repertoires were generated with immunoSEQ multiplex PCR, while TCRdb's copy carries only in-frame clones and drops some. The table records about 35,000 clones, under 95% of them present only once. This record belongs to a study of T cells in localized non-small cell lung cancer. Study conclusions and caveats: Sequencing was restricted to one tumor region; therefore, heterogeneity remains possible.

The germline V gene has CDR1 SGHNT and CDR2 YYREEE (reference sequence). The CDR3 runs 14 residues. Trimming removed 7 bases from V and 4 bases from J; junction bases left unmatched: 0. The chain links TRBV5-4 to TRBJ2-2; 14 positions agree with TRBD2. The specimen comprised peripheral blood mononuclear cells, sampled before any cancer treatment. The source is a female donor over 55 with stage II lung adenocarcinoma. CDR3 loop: CASGLAGGTGELFF. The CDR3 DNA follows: TGTGCCAGCGGACTAGCGGGGGGCACCGGGGAGCTGTTTTTT.